A single sample gave rise to the 24 T cell receptor beta chains below, sequenced in a study of regulatory T cells in long-lasting Graves disease (dated by TCRdb to the early 2020s). Receptor libraries were prepared by multiplex PCR. Instrument on record: Illumina HiSeq 4000. TCR beta libraries were built with iRepertoire HTBI primers and Arm-PCR amplification of CDR3 regions. Starting from the raw public reads, TCRdb applied fastp trimming at Q25, assembled clones with MiXCR and retained in-frame beta chains. Rows are combined by CDR3 protein, so each entry shows the most common genes and DNA. For this sample the table gives 400,000 to 500,000 distinct CDR3 sequences, of which about 20% were detected only once. The ten biggest clones cover approximately 14% of the sample. The intended sense of this specimen's time point label: persistent/refractory GD, antithyroid drugs over 5 years with positive TRAb. For both TCR sequencing and RNA sequencing, RNA was extracted from PBMCs in TRIzol.

This material consisted of peripheral blood mononuclear cells (PBMCs), taken when the disease was refractory, from a patient treated with antithyroid drugs. The receptors derive from a female donor with Graves disease.

This clonotype was seen a handful of times. The chain has TRBV20-1 and TRBJ2-7, with a tentative D call TRBD1 (6 bases). Germline V CDR1 and CDR2: DFQATT, SNEGSKA (reference sequence). V lost 2 bases and J 4 bases, leaving 18 bases between the germline ends. The CDR3 runs to 15 residues. CDR3 in amino acids: CSARPPDRKVYEQYF. CDR3 bases: TGCAGTGCTAGACCCCCAGACAGGAAGGTGTACGAGCAGTACTTC.

This clonotype came up once. This is likely a read error, given that the CDR3 carries no conserved phenylalanine or tryptophan at its end. The chain employs TRBV6-2 or TRBV6-3 and TRBJ1-5; 9 bases map to TRBD1. Germline loops: CDR1 MNHEY, CDR2 SVGEGT. Trimming cost V 2 bases and J 4 bases; bases outside gene matches: 3. This CDR3 region has 15 residues. CDR3 region: CASSYGTGQNQPQHL. The CDR3 region has the DNA TGTGCCAGCAGTTACGGGACAGGGCAGAATCAGCCCCAGCATCTT.

This clonotype turned up a few times. The CDR3 loop reads CASSLAGTGSEAFF. CDR3 in DNA: TGTGCCAGCAGCTTAGCCGGGACAGGGTCTGAAGCTTTCTTT. The chain couples TRBV7-2 to TRBJ1-1; 9 bases fit TRBD1. V shed 0 bases and J 6 bases; nucleotides not matched to a gene: 2. Germline V lookup: CDR1 SGHTA, CDR2 FQGNSA. There are 14 residues in the CDR3.

This clonotype was observed many times. The chain recombines TRBV28 with TRBJ1-4; no clear D. V was pared by 8 bases and J by 0 bases, with 13 bases between. Germline-derived CDR1 and CDR2 are MDHEN and SYDVKM. The CDR3 consists of 15 residues. The CDR3, as DNA: TGTGCCAGCTCCCATGGGAAGGCAACTAATGAAAAACTGTTTTTT. It encodes CASSHGKATNEKLFF.

This clonotype was picked up a small number of times. This chain joins TRBV7-2 and TRBJ2-2; 8 bases are shared with TRBD2. The CDR3 is 17 residues long. Losses at the gene ends were 3 bases for V and 6 bases for J; bases not matched to a gene: 12. Germline CDR1 reads SGHTA; CDR2 reads FQGNSA. CDR3 region: CASSLGMSSGKAGELFF. The DNA of the CDR3 is TGTGCCAGCAGCTTGGGGATGAGTAGCGGGAAGGCCGGGGAGCTGTTTTTT.

The chain joins TRBV7-2 to TRBJ2-3; a weak D match, TRBD2 (7 bases). Germline V CDR1 and CDR2: SGHTA, FQGNSA. The CDR3 spans 15 residues. V gave up 5 bases and J gave up 5 bases, with 17 bases separating them. The CDR3: CASSPLGGAGDTQYF. The CDR3 bases are TGTGCCAGCAGCCCGCTAGGGGGGGCGGGAGATACGCAGTATTTT.

Many counts were recorded for this clonotype. The rearrangement links TRBV7-2 to TRBJ1-5, with no clear D. The length of the CDR3 is 15 residues. V was shortened by 1 base and J by 6 bases, with 13 bases between the two germline ends. Looked up from germline, CDR1 is SGHTA and CDR2 is FQGNSA. In DNA, the CDR3 is TGTGCCAGCAGCTTAGTTGGAGGGATGGGTCAGCCCCAGCATTTT. It codes for CASSLVGGMGQPQHF. Based on the CDR3 plus reference TRBV7-2 and TRBJ1-5, the full variable domain is GAGVSQSPSNKVTEKGKDVELRCDPISGHTALYWYRQSLGQGLEFLIYFQGNSAPDKSGLPSDRFSAERTGGSVSTLTIQRTQQEDSAVYLCASSLVGGMGQPQHFGDGTRLSIL.

The chain employs TRBV20-1 and TRBJ2-7, with 10 bases aligning to TRBD2. With V trimmed by 5 bases and J by 3 bases, 10 bases remained unmatched. The CDR3 sequence is 15 residues long. Germline CDR1 DFQATT, CDR2 SNEGSKA (reference sequence). The CDR3 sequence: CSAHRQAGGYYEQYF. CDR3 bases: TGCAGTGCTCACCGTCAAGCGGGAGGGTACTACGAGCAGTACTTC.

This clonotype was found a few times. This sequence joins TRBV15 and TRBJ2-5; no clear D. The CDR3 spans 15 residues. In germline, CDR1 is LNHNV, CDR2 YYDKDF (reference sequence). The V end lost 1 base, the J end lost 3 bases, and 12 bases lay between the germline ends. CDR3 sequence (DNA): TGTGCCACCAGCAGAGTGTGGGCCCGAGAAGAGACCCAGTACTTC. This codes for CATSRVWAREETQYF. Complete variable domain (other parts from reference TRBV15 and TRBJ2-5): DAMVIQNPRYQVTQFGKPVTLSCSQTLNHNVMYWYQQKSSQAPKLLFHYYDKDFNNEADTPDNFQSRRPNTSFCFLDIRSPGLGDTAMYLCATSRVWAREETQYFGPGTRLLVL.

The chain links TRBV12-3 or TRBV12-4 to TRBJ1-5; 9 nucleotides align to TRBD1. CDR3 length: 13 amino acids. J gave up 11 bases and V 5 bases, and 7 bases lay outside the gene matches. The CDR3 spells CASSLGQGRAQHF. CDR3 DNA: TGTGCCAGCAGTCTAGGACAGGGGAGGGCCCAGCATTTT.

This clonotype came up many times. The rearrangement joins TRBV9 to TRBJ2-7, with D possibly being TRBD2 (6 bases). The V end lost 0 bases, the J end lost 0 bases, and 13 bases lay between the germline ends. This CDR3 has 16 residues. The germline V gene has CDR1 SGDLS and CDR2 YYNGEE. The CDR3 DNA is TGTGCCAGCAGCGTAGACGTCGGCGGGGACTCCTACGAGCAGTACTTC. Its translation is CASSVDVGGDSYEQYF.

The chain couples TRBV7-2 to TRBJ1-2, with 7 bases identical to TRBD1. V trimming: 6 bases; J trimming: 4 bases; junction bases outside the gene matches: 8. CDR3 length: 14 residues. CDR1 is SGHTA, CDR2 FQGNSA, per germline. The CDR3 region is CASSRDSPSYGYTF. The CDR3 region has the DNA TGTGCCAGCAGTCGGGACAGTCCTAGCTATGGCTACACCTTC.

The chain uses TRBV12-3 or TRBV12-4 and TRBJ1-3; D uncertain. The CDR3 loop spans 13 amino acids. The V gene lost 8 bases and the J gene lost 0 bases, with 8 bases spanning the gap. The CDR3, as DNA: TGTGCCAGCCAAGACTACTCTGGAAACACCATATATTTT. As protein: CASQDYSGNTIYF.

V gene TRBV20-1 combines with J gene TRBJ1-4, with D maybe TRBD1 (5 bases). Trimming cost V 0 bases and J 8 bases, with 13 bases left between them. The V gene's germline CDR1 is DFQATT and CDR2 SNEGSKA (reference sequence). The CDR3 runs to 14 residues. CDR3 sequence reads: CSARDKAGNEKLFF. In nucleotides, the CDR3 is TGCAGTGCTAGAGATAAGGCAGGGAACGAAAAACTGTTTTTT.

The rearrangement joins TRBV29-1 to TRBJ2-7, with D possibly matching TRBD1 (6 bases). Trimming pared 7 bases from V and 7 bases from J, leaving 20 bases between. The CDR3 runs to 13 residues. The germline gives CDR1 SQVTM, CDR2 ANQGSEA. The CDR3 DNA reads as TGCAGCGCCGGATCCGGTGGACAGAGGGAGCAGTACTTC. Encoded protein: CSAGSGGQREQYF.

This clonotype turned up a few times. The chain employs TRBV19 and TRBJ2-7; 8 nucleotides match TRBD1. Germline trimming cut 0 bases from V and 2 bases from J; bases unmatched to any gene: 3. In germline, CDR1 is LNHDA, CDR2 SQIVND (reference sequence). The CDR3 runs to 15 residues. CDR3 bases: TGTGCCAGTAGTATAGAAGACAGGGGACCCTACGAGCAGTACTTC. Its translation is CASSIEDRGPYEQYF.

This clonotype was picked up a small number of times. The J gene is TRBJ2-7, the V gene TRBV11-2; 7 bases are a match to TRBD2. Germline trimming cut 2 bases from V and 2 bases from J; bases unmatched to any gene: 9. This CDR3 comprises 16 residues. The germline CDR1 and CDR2 sequences are SGHAT and FQNNGV. CDR3 nucleotides: TGTGCCAGCAGCTTAAGAAGGCGGGAGTCCCCCTACGAGCAGTACTTC. Amino acids: CASSLRRRESPYEQYF. The variable domain in full, with the rest retrieved from reference TRBV11-2 and TRBJ2-7, is EAGVAQSPRYKIIEKRQSVAFWCNPISGHATLYWYQQILGQGPKLLIQFQNNGVVDDSQLPKDRFSAERLKGVDSTLKIQPAKLEDSAVYLCASSLRRRESPYEQYFGPGTRLTVT.

The sample holds many counts of this clonotype. This chain connects TRBV12-5 to TRBJ2-2; 14 bases are a match to TRBD2. The CDR3 length is 19 residues. Trimming at V came to 7 bases and at J to 5 bases, leaving 15 bases not matched to a gene. Germline lookup yields CDR1 LGHNT and CDR2 FRNRAP. CDR3 bases: TGTGCTAGTGACCCCGGACTAGCGGGAGGAGGCATGATAACCGGGGAGCTGTTTTTT. Protein product: CASDPGLAGGGMITGELFF.

This clonotype was recorded a few times. This chain links TRBV29-1 with TRBJ2-5; the D is unclear. The V gene's germline CDR1 is SQVTM and CDR2 ANQGSEA. The germline V and J ends were trimmed by 5 bases and 6 bases, with 19 bases remaining between them. The CDR3 consists of 14 residues. The DNA of the CDR3 is TGCAGCGTTATCCGATGGGAAAGACGTCAGACCCAGTACTTC. Amino acids: CSVIRWERRQTQYF.

This clonotype was recorded many times. The chain couples TRBV7-2 to TRBJ1-2, with no clear D. Trimming took off 5 bases at V and 5 bases at J, with 12 bases between the two ends. This CDR3 comprises 13 residues. CDR1 SGHTA and CDR2 FQGNSA come from the germline V gene. The CDR3 DNA reads TGTGCCAGCAGCACCGGGTCTCTTTATGGCTACACCTTC. It codes for CASSTGSLYGYTF.

This clonotype was detected ten times or more. The chain carries TRBV29-1 and TRBJ1-5; perhaps TRBD1 as D (5 bases). The CDR3 has 13 amino acids. With 6 bases removed from V and 2 bases from J, the gap between germline ends came to 11 bases. CDR1 SQVTM and CDR2 ANQGSEA come from the germline V gene. CDR3: CSVVLGRNQPQHF. CDR3 nucleotides: TGCAGCGTGGTCCTGGGACGCAATCAGCCCCAGCATTTT.

The gene calls are TRBV5-1 and TRBJ2-7; 7 bases map to TRBD2. From germline, CDR1 is SGHRS and CDR2 YFSETQ. The V and J ends lost 0 bases and 2 bases, in that order; junction bases with no gene match: 14. This CDR3 has 18 amino acids. The CDR3 region has the DNA TGCGCCAGCAGCTTGGCCACTGGCGGGAGTCGTCGAACCTACGAGCAGTACTTC. It encodes CASSLATGGSRRTYEQYF.

In its sample, this clonotype was seen many times. This sequence joins TRBV7-8 and TRBJ1-2; D remains unclear. In germline, CDR1 is SGHVS, CDR2 FQNEAQ. Trimming pared 2 bases from V and 5 bases from J, leaving 9 bases between. The CDR3 runs 13 residues. DNA of the CDR3: TGTGCCAGCAGCTTAACCGGAGAGTATGGCTACACCTTC. This sequence encodes CASSLTGEYGYTF. Based on the CDR3 plus reference TRBV7-8 and TRBJ1-2, the full variable domain is GAGVSQSPRYKVAKRGQDVALRCDPISGHVSLFWYQQALGQGPEFLTYFQNEAQLDKSGLPSDRFFAERPEGSVSTLKIQRTQQEDSAVYLCASSLTGEYGYTFGSGTRLTVV.

This clonotype has only a few counts. The chain recombines TRBV5-6 with TRBJ2-5; perhaps D is TRBD1 or TRBD2 (6 bases each). V lost 7 bases to trimming and J lost 2 bases, with 15 bases between them. Germline-derived CDR1 and CDR2 are SGHDT and YYEEEE. There are 14 residues in the CDR3. The DNA of the CDR3 is TGTGCCAGCGGCCAAACAGGGACTCAAGAGACCCAGTACTTC. Its translation: CASGQTGTQETQYF.